What follows are 19 T cell receptor beta chains derived from one specimen sequenced in a study of blood T cells in healthy people across ages. It was with a sample-barcoded 5' primer and a J-beta primer mix that a second PCR of about 6 to 11 cycles was run. TCRdb re-analysed the 5' RACE reads in MiXCR, keeping a single row per CDR3 protein. The table shows about 1,600,000 distinct CDR3 sequences, with around 42% occurring only once. Sequenced: blood. The receptors stem from a woman under 30 in good health.

V and J are TRBV20-1 and TRBJ1-2; 10 bases map to TRBD1. CDR1 DFQATT and CDR2 SNEGSKA come from the germline V gene (reference sequence). V was clipped by 5 bases and J by 10 bases; unmatched bases: 7. The CDR3 has 12 amino acids. The CDR3 DNA is TGCAGTGCTCCTGAGGGACAGGGGCACTACACCTTC. Protein: CSAPEGQGHYTF.

This chain uses TRBV6-2 or TRBV6-3 with TRBJ2-4; 7 bases agree with TRBD2. With V trimmed by 0 bases and J by 7 bases, 3 bases remained unmatched. Germline V CDR1 and CDR2: MNHEY, SVGEGT. The CDR3 has 14 residues. The CDR3 DNA sequence: TGTGCCAGCAGTTACTCGACTAGCTATAACATTCAGTACTTC. Translation: CASSYSTSYNIQYF.

This clonotype occurred a few times. The DNA of the CDR3 is TGCAGTGCTAGAGTTGCCGGACTGTCACTCTCCACAGATACGCAGTATTTT. It codes for CSARVAGLSLSTDTQYF. The chain has TRBV20-1 and TRBJ2-3, with D possibly being TRBD2 (5 bases). V lost 1 base and J 2 bases, leaving 19 bases between the germline ends. CDR1 and CDR2 from the germline V gene are DFQATT and SNEGSKA (reference sequence). This CDR3 spans 17 amino acids.

The CDR3 is CASSERSAGELFF. The CDR3 DNA reads TGCGCCAGCAGTGAACGATCGGCCGGGGAGCTGTTTTTT. The V gene is TRBV10-2, the J gene TRBJ2-2, with unresolved D. This CDR3 spans 13 amino acids. Between the trimmed V and J ends, which lost 3 bases and 6 bases, there was a span of 8 bases. CDR1 is WSHSY, CDR2 SAAADI, per germline.

The DNA for the CDR3 is TGTGCCAGCATACCAAAGGGACAGGGGGAAGAGACCCAGTACTTC. Translating it yields CASIPKGQGEETQYF. The chain joins TRBV3-1 to TRBJ2-4; TRBD1 aligns across 11 bases. Judging by the DNA end, TRBJ2-5 fits better; the J call may be wrong. CDR1 is LGHDT and CDR2 is YNNKEL in the germline V gene (reference sequence). The CDR3 covers 15 residues.

This clonotype was seen more than once but under ten times. V gene TRBV15 combines with J gene TRBJ2-1; D is unresolved. The ends were cut back, 5 bases at V and 3 bases at J, with 5 bases in the middle. Germline V gene data show CDR1 as LNHNV and CDR2 as YYDKDF (reference sequence). The CDR3 loop spans 12 amino acids. In DNA, the CDR3 is TGTGCCACCAGCTGGGGCTACAATGAGCAGTTCTTC. This gives the protein CATSWGYNEQFF.

This clonotype was picked up one time. CDR3 DNA sequence: TGTGCCAGCAGTCCTGTAGCGGGCGGCCCAGATACGCAGTATTTT. Translation gives CASSPVAGGPDTQYF. V is TRBV28 and J is TRBJ2-3; TRBD2 aligns across 7 bases. The CDR3 loop spans 15 amino acids. Germline-derived CDR1 and CDR2 are MDHEN and SYDVKM. The ends lost 5 bases at V and 4 bases at J; junction bases unmatched: 9.

This clonotype was seen a handful of times. This sequence joins TRBV7-2 and TRBJ2-3, with 7 bases aligning to TRBD1. The germline CDR1 and CDR2 sequences are SGHTA and FQGNSA. Unmatched junction bases numbered 5, after V lost 5 bases and J lost 3 bases. The CDR3 length is 14 residues. In nucleotides, the CDR3 is TGTGCCAGCAGCACGGGACAGCTGACAGATACGCAGTATTTT. Its protein is CASSTGQLTDTQYF.

Regarding this clonotype: The junction and the germline gene differ at one end; a read error may be behind it. The chain recombines TRBV6-2 or TRBV6-3 with TRBJ2-1; D is unclear. CDR1 is MNHEY and CDR2 is SVGEGT in the germline V gene. CDR3 length equals 14 residues. The CDR3 nucleotides read TGTGCCAGCAGTGACTCCGACGGTAACAATGAGCAGTTCTTC. Translating it yields CASSDSDGNNEQFF.

This clonotype was recorded a few times. The chain employs TRBV5-1 and TRBJ2-1; 11 bases line up with TRBD2. V was pared by 5 bases and J by 5 bases, with 3 bases of the junction left unmatched. The CDR3 spans 14 residues. Germline CDR1 is SGHRS and CDR2 is YFSETQ. CDR3 sequence: CASRGLADHNEQFF. The CDR3 DNA reads as TGCGCCAGCAGGGGACTAGCGGATCACAATGAGCAGTTCTTC.

The rearrangement links TRBV3-1 to TRBJ1-6, with 8 bases lining up with TRBD1. Trimming at V came to 4 bases and at J to 3 bases, leaving 2 bases not matched to a gene. The CDR3 contains 15 residues. The germline V gene has CDR1 LGHDT and CDR2 YNNKEL (reference sequence). The chain's CDR3 is CASSPDRVYNSPLHF. The CDR3 nucleotides are TGTGCCAGCAGCCCGGACAGGGTCTATAATTCACCCCTCCACTTT.

The J gene is TRBJ2-2, the V gene TRBV5-1; D not resolved. The CDR3 spans 14 residues. V was clipped by 0 bases and J by 3 bases, with 6 bases between them. Germline-derived CDR1 and CDR2 are SGHRS and YFSETQ. The CDR3 loop reads CASSLARDTGELFF. The DNA of the CDR3 is TGCGCCAGCAGCTTGGCAAGGGACACCGGGGAGCTGTTTTTT.

This clonotype came up a few times. J is TRBJ1-2 and V is TRBV2; D is ambiguous. Germline values: CDR1 SNHLY, CDR2 FYNNEI. The ends were cut back, 8 bases at V and 4 bases at J, with 11 bases in the middle. The CDR3 is 12 amino acids. The chain's CDR3 is CASLPSGYGYTF. Here the CDR3 DNA reads TGTGCCAGCTTACCCAGCGGCTATGGCTACACCTTC.

J is TRBJ2-1 and V is TRBV27; 7 positions match TRBD2. The CDR3 totals 13 residues. The germline CDR1 and CDR2 sequences are MNHEY and SMNVEV (reference sequence). V dropped 3 bases and J dropped 9; count of bases not matched to a gene: 5. CDR3 region: CASSFRREGEQFF. The CDR3 nucleotides read TGTGCCAGCAGTTTTCGCAGGGAGGGTGAGCAGTTCTTC.

This clonotype was seen a handful of times. V is TRBV5-1 and J is TRBJ2-1, with D uncertain. The CDR3 is 15 residues long. The V gene lost 2 bases and the J gene lost 4 bases, with 13 bases spanning the gap. In germline, CDR1 is SGHRS, CDR2 YFSETQ. The CDR3 sequence: CASSFHAGAYNEQFF. In DNA form, the CDR3 reads TGCGCCAGCAGCTTTCATGCCGGAGCTTACAATGAGCAGTTCTTC.

The CDR3 protein is CSVTRDRGVYEQYF. CDR3 DNA: TGCAGCGTTACCCGAGACAGGGGTGTCTACGAGCAGTACTTC. The rearrangement joins TRBV29-1 to TRBJ2-7; 8 positions match TRBD1. With V trimmed by 5 bases and J by 3 bases, 9 bases remained unmatched. The CDR3 runs 14 residues. Germline assignment: CDR1 SQVTM and CDR2 ANQGSEA.

This sequence joins TRBV6-5 and TRBJ1-2, with D possibly TRBD1 on 5 matching bases. The CDR3 extends over 12 amino acids. Trimming removed 0 bases from V and 9 bases from J, with 8 bases in between. Germline V gene data show CDR1 as MNHEY and CDR2 as SVGAGI. CDR3 bases: TGTGCCAGCAGTTACTCGGGGCAAAGCTACACCTTC. It yields the protein CASSYSGQSYTF.

The chain joins TRBV7-9 to TRBJ1-2; D not resolved. V shed 5 bases and J shed 7 bases, with 14 bases lying between them. The CDR3 runs to 13 residues. From germline, CDR1 is SEHNR and CDR2 FQNEAQ (reference sequence). CDR3 residues: CASSSRDDGGYTF. In DNA, the CDR3 is TGTGCCAGCAGCAGCCGAGACGATGGTGGCTACACCTTC.

This clonotype has just a few counts. The chain has TRBV5-1 and TRBJ2-1, with D hard to call. Trimming removed 5 bases at V and 7 bases at J, with 7 bases between. Germline V CDR1 and CDR2: SGHRS, YFSETQ. The length of the CDR3 is 11 residues. CDR3 sequence reads: CASRTANEQFF. The CDR3, as DNA: TGCGCCAGCAGAACGGCAAATGAGCAGTTCTTC. Drawing the rest from reference TRBV5-1 and TRBJ2-1, the complete variable domain is KAGVTQTPRYLIKTRGQQVTLSCSPISGHRSVSWYQQTPGQGLQFLFEYFSETQRNKGNFPGRFSGRQFSNSRSEMNVSTLELGDSALYLCASRTANEQFFGPGTRLTVL.